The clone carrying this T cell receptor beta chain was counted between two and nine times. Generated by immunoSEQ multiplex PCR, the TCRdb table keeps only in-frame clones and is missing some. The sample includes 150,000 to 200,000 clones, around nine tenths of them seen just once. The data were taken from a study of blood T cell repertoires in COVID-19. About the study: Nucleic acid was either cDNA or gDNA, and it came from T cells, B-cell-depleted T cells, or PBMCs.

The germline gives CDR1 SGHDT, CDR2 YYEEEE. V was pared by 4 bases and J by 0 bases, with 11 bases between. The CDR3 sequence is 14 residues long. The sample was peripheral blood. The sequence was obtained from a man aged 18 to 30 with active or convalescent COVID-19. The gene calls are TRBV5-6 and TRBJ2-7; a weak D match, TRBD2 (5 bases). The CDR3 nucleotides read TGTGCCAGCAGCCACGGACTGGACTCCTACGAGCAGTACTTC. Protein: CASSHGLDSYEQYF.